This T cell receptor (beta chain) was observed in a study of T cell responses to AZD1222 COVID-19 vaccine. Of note for this clone: The antigen is not known.

Germline assignment: CDR1 SGHRS and CDR2 YFSETQ. The ends were cut back, 0 bases at V and 1 base at J, with 7 bases in the middle. This CDR3 is 14 amino acids long. The study, taken as a whole, reports: The sample set comprised mostly white British donors with more females, and clonal diversity was possibly underestimated. Reportedly, nearly half the spike-specific TCRs target unmutated variant regions. Baseline seropositivity occurred in only a handful of AZD1222 recipients.

Here immunoSEQ multiplex PCR was the method, and the copy in TCRdb shows in-frame clones only, minus some. Of 98,000 or so clones in the sample, over 75% were seen once. This sequence originates from an adult in good health. The sequencing used peripheral blood, collected on day 0 of AZD1222 vaccination. The chain combines TRBV5-1 with TRBJ1-1; D is undetermined. CDR3 residues: CASSLGYPNTEAFF. CDR3 nucleotides: TGCGCCAGCAGCTTGGGGTACCCGAACACTGAAGCTTTCTTT.